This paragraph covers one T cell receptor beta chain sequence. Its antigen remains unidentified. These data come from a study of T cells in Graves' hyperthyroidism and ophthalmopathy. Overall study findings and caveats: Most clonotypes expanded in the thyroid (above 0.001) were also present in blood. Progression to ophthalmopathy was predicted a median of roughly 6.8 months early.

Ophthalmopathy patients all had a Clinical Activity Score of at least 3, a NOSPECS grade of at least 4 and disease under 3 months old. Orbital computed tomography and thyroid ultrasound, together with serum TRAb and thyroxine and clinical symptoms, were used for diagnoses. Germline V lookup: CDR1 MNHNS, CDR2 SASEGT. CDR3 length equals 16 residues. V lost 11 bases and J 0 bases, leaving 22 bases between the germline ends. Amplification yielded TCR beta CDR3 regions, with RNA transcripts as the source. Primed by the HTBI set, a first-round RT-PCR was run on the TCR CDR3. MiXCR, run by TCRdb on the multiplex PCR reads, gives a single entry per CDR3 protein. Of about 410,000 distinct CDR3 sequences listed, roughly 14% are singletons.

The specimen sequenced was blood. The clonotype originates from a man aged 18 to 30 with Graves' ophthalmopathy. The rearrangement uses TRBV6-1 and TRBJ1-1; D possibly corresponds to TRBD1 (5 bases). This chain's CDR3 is CAPSPDPGGMNTEAFF. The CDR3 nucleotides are TGTGCCCCCTCGCCCGACCCGGGGGGGATGAACACTGAAGCTTTCTTT.